These 23 T cell receptor beta chains were all obtained from the same sample, sequenced in a study of a mutant IDH1 vaccine in newly diagnosed glioma. Time point in this sample: week 5, during vaccination. A single vaccine dose contained 300 ug of mutant IDH1 20-mer peptide, and topical imiquimod was used with it. These receptors lack a known antigen. Profiled with immunoSEQ multiplex PCR; TCRdb holds only in-frame clones, not every one. The profile shows about 40,000 clones, 90% to 95% of them singletons. The starting material was PBMCs, obtained from a glioma patient whose treatment included an IDH1 peptide vaccine. Source of these receptors: a man aged 45-60 years with glioma.

The gene calls are TRBV11-2 and TRBJ1-5; D perhaps matches TRBD1 (5 bases). From germline, CDR1 is SGHAT and CDR2 FQNNGV. Trimming took 1 base from V and 0 from J, leaving 13 bases between them. The CDR3 totals 17 residues. This chain's CDR3 is CASSLVGGGYSNQPQHF. The CDR3 DNA reads as TGTGCCAGCAGCTTAGTTGGCGGGGGATATAGCAATCAGCCCCAGCATTTT.

This chain joins TRBV9 and TRBJ2-7; D may be TRBD2 (6 bases). CDR3 length: 13 amino acids. The V gene's germline CDR1 is SGDLS and CDR2 YYNGEE. The V end lost 3 bases, the J end lost 4 bases, and 11 bases lay between the germline ends. CDR3 protein: CASSADSGYEQYF. In DNA, the CDR3 is TGTGCCAGCAGCGCCGATAGCGGATACGAGCAGTACTTC.

This rearrangement joins TRBV7-9 to TRBJ2-1; D perhaps matches TRBD2 (5 bases). Germline V lookup: CDR1 SEHNR, CDR2 FQNEAQ (reference sequence). Between the trimmed V and J ends, which lost 1 base and 7 bases, there was a span of 17 bases. The CDR3 is 16 amino acids. The CDR3 loop is CASSLEVRLRGNEQFF. The DNA for the CDR3 is TGTGCCAGCAGCTTAGAGGTGAGGCTCCGGGGAAATGAGCAGTTCTTC.

The chain links TRBV5-1 to TRBJ1-4, with 7 bases fitting TRBD1. CDR1 and CDR2 (germline): SGHRS, YFSETQ. The CDR3 is 17 amino acids. J lost 6 bases, V lost 2 bases, and 13 bases had no gene match. This chain's CDR3 is CASSLDRVRSPHEKLFF. Here the CDR3 DNA reads TGCGCCAGCAGCTTAGACAGGGTAAGAAGCCCACATGAAAAACTGTTTTTT.

This CDR3 is CASSPGQGAWVTEAFF. CDR3 sequence (DNA): TGCGCCAGCAGCCCAGGACAGGGGGCCTGGGTCACTGAAGCTTTCTTT. The chain links TRBV5-1 to TRBJ1-1; TRBD1 matches at 11 bases. The CDR3 has 16 residues. CDR1 SGHRS and CDR2 YFSETQ come from the germline V gene. The V and J ends lost 4 bases and 4 bases, in that order; junction bases with no gene match: 9.

This chain joins TRBV11-2 and TRBJ1-6; D is undetermined. There are 19 residues in the CDR3. V shed 3 bases and J shed 0 bases, with 18 bases lying between them. Germline-derived CDR1 and CDR2 are SGHAT and FQNNGV. The CDR3 protein is CASSFGPNPLLSYNSPLHF. The CDR3 DNA reads as TGTGCCAGCAGCTTCGGGCCGAACCCCCTACTCTCCTATAATTCACCCCTCCACTTT.

The chain joins TRBV9 to TRBJ2-5; possibly TRBD1 for D (6 bases). Germline V gene lookup returns CDR1 SGDLS and CDR2 YYNGEE. Trimming removed 0 bases at V and 2 bases at J, with 11 bases between. The CDR3 has 15 residues. DNA of the CDR3: TGTGCCAGCAGCGTAGGAGGACAGTTACAAGAGACCCAGTACTTC. It is translated as CASSVGGQLQETQYF.

The chain links TRBV6-4 to TRBJ1-1; D is possibly TRBD1 (6 bases). The length of the CDR3 is 14 residues. Trimming stripped 3 bases from V and 3 bases from J, with 11 bases between. CDR1 and CDR2 from the germline V gene are MRHNA and SNTAGT. CDR3 residues: CASSEQGGDTEAFF. The CDR3 nucleotides read TGTGCCAGCAGTGAACAGGGTGGGGACACTGAAGCTTTCTTT.

The rearrangement joins TRBV14 to TRBJ2-7; the match to TRBD1 covers 10 bases. V shed 3 bases, J shed 4 bases, and the junction held 9 bases outside the gene matches. The germline V gene encodes CDR1 SGHDN and CDR2 FVKESK. The CDR3 has 16 amino acids. CDR3 DNA sequence: TGTGCCAGCAGCCAGCACCGTCGGGACAGGGGTTACGAGCAGTACTTC. The encoded protein is CASSQHRRDRGYEQYF.

The chain employs TRBV11-2 and TRBJ2-3, with TRBD1 matching over 7 bases. This CDR3 has 15 amino acids. From germline, CDR1 is SGHAT and CDR2 FQNNGV. Losses at the gene ends were 2 bases for V and 6 bases for J; bases not matched to a gene: 8. The chain's CDR3 is CASSLRTGDLDTQYF. The CDR3 bases are TGTGCCAGCAGCTTACGGACAGGAGATCTGGATACGCAGTATTTT.

The J gene is TRBJ1-5, the V gene TRBV28; possibly TRBD1 for D (5 bases). The CDR3 covers 16 residues. Germline lookup yields CDR1 MDHEN and CDR2 SYDVKM. The V end was cut by 4 bases, the J end by 1 base, with 14 bases between. The CDR3 nucleotides read TGTGCCAGCAGTTGGGACCGAAAGGGCAGCAATCAGCCCCAGCATTTT. Protein: CASSWDRKGSNQPQHF.

This clone appeared a single time. The CDR3 sequence: CAISLDSMNTEAFF. The CDR3 bases are TGTGCCATCAGTCTGGACAGCATGAACACTGAAGCTTTCTTT. This sequence joins TRBV10-3 and TRBJ1-1; maybe TRBD1 (6 bases). Germline V gives CDR1 ENHRY, CDR2 SYGVKD. Trimming cost V 5 bases and J 0 bases, with 10 bases left between them. The CDR3 length is 14 residues.

This rearrangement joins TRBV19 to TRBJ1-1; D remains ambiguous. Germline V gene data show CDR1 as LNHDA and CDR2 as SQIVND (reference sequence). V gave up 3 bases and J gave up 2 bases, with 7 bases separating them. The CDR3 covers 13 residues. The CDR3, as DNA: TGTGCCAGTAGTATTGAGGGAAACACTGAAGCTTTCTTT. This gives the protein CASSIEGNTEAFF.

This chain connects TRBV5-1 to TRBJ2-1, with D possibly being TRBD1 or TRBD2 (7 bases each). This CDR3 has 15 amino acids. Germline values: CDR1 SGHRS, CDR2 YFSETQ. V was pared by 4 bases and J by 2 bases, with 13 bases between. The CDR3 DNA reads as TGCGCCAGCAGCGGGGGGGACAGAACCTACAATGAGCAGTTCTTC. Its translation is CASSGGDRTYNEQFF.

The table lists this clone with a count of one. The rearrangement links TRBV25-1 to TRBJ2-5, with a weak D call TRBD2 (6 bases). Trimming stripped 5 bases from V and 3 bases from J, with 16 bases between. This CDR3 is 15 amino acids long. The germline gives CDR1 MGHDK, CDR2 SYGVNS. The CDR3 DNA is TGTGCCAGCAGTTATCAATGGGGGGTTGAAGAGACCCAGTACTTC. It specifies CASSYQWGVEETQYF.

V usage is TRBV5-1 and J usage is TRBJ1-1; TRBD1 matches 7 bases. The CDR3 consists of 14 residues. The germline V gene encodes CDR1 SGHRS and CDR2 YFSETQ. The trim removed 0 bases at V and 4 bases at J, leaving 3 bases unmatched. The CDR3 spells CASSLVQGPTEAFF. The DNA for the CDR3 is TGCGCCAGCAGCTTGGTACAGGGGCCCACTGAAGCTTTCTTT.

This clone showed up just once. The chain joins TRBV7-9 to TRBJ2-5, with TRBD1 as a possible D gene (6 bases). The length of the CDR3 is 15 residues. V was clipped by 2 bases and J by 5 bases, with 15 bases between them. CDR1 and CDR2 from the germline V gene are SEHNR and FQNEAQ (reference sequence). Written as DNA, the CDR3 is TGTGCCAGCAGCTTACTCACAGGGTTATTGGAGACCCAGTACTTC. Protein: CASSLLTGLLETQYF. The full variable domain, rest sourced from reference TRBV7-9 and TRBJ2-5, is DTGVSQNPRHKITKRGQNVTFRCDPISEHNRLYWYRQTLGQGPEFLTYFQNEAQLEKSRLLSDRFSAERPKGSFSTLEIQRTEQGDSAMYLCASSLLTGLLETQYFGPGTRLLVL.

J is TRBJ2-3 and V is TRBV5-6, with unresolved D. Germline CDR1 reads SGHDT; CDR2 reads YYEEEE. CDR3 size: 12 residues. The V gene lost 1 base and the J gene lost 4 bases, with 4 bases spanning the gap. The CDR3 nucleotides read TGTGCCAGCAGCTTGCTCCCAGATACGCAGTATTTT. The encoded protein is CASSLLPDTQYF. The whole variable domain, filled in from reference TRBV5-6 and TRBJ2-3, reads DAGVTQSPTHLIKTRGQQVTLRCSPKSGHDTVSWYQQALGQGPQFIFQYYEEEERQRGNFPDRFSGHQFPNYSSELNVNALLLGDSALYLCASSLLPDTQYFGPGTRLTVL.

The chain couples TRBV5-1 to TRBJ2-7; possibly TRBD2 for D (7 bases). Germline loops: CDR1 SGHRS, CDR2 YFSETQ. The germline V and J ends were trimmed by 2 bases and 6 bases, with 21 bases remaining between them. This CDR3 spans 16 amino acids. CDR3 bases: TGCGCCAGCAGCTTCTCGGTGGTGGGGGGGCCAATCGAGCAGTACTTC. This gives the protein CASSFSVVGGPIEQYF. The entire variable domain, with the rest obtained from reference TRBV5-1 and TRBJ2-7, is as follows: KAGVTQTPRYLIKTRGQQVTLSCSPISGHRSVSWYQQTPGQGLQFLFEYFSETQRNKGNFPGRFSGRQFSNSRSEMNVSTLELGDSALYLCASSFSVVGGPIEQYFGPGTRLTVT.

The chain combines TRBV7-2 with TRBJ1-3, with unresolved D. Looked up from germline, CDR1 is SGHTA and CDR2 is FQGNSA. The germline V and J ends were trimmed by 2 bases and 0 bases, with 8 bases remaining between them. The CDR3 totals 15 residues. The CDR3, as DNA: TGTGCCAGCAGCTTAAGGCCAACCTCTGGAAACACCATATATTTT. This codes for CASSLRPTSGNTIYF.

The chain employs TRBV18 and TRBJ2-3; 8 bases are shared with TRBD1. CDR3 length: 15 amino acids. V was clipped by 2 bases and J by 2 bases; unmatched bases: 3. Germline CDR1 and CDR2: KGHSH and LQKENI. As DNA, the CDR3 is TGTGCCAGCTCACCAAGACAGGGGATCACAGATACGCAGTATTTT. Residues: CASSPRQGITDTQYF.

The V gene is TRBV7-8, the J gene TRBJ1-1; D perhaps matches TRBD1 (5 bases). Germline V gene data show CDR1 as SGHVS and CDR2 as FQNEAQ. V was shortened by 3 bases and J by 4 bases, with 12 bases between the two germline ends. The CDR3 is 14 amino acids. The CDR3 bases are TGTGCCAGCAGCTTGGCGGGGGGGGGCACTGAAGCTTTCTTT. Protein: CASSLAGGGTEAFF.

This sequence joins TRBV5-1 and TRBJ2-7, with D perhaps given as TRBD1 or TRBD2 (6 bases each). The V gene's germline CDR1 is SGHRS and CDR2 YFSETQ. The CDR3 totals 15 residues. V was pared by 0 bases and J by 6 bases, with 16 bases between. CDR3 protein: CASSLVRDKEGEQYF. CDR3 DNA sequence: TGCGCCAGCAGCTTGGTTAGGGACAAGGAGGGCGAGCAGTACTTC. The variable domain in full, completed from reference TRBV5-1 and TRBJ2-7, reads KAGVTQTPRYLIKTRGQQVTLSCSPISGHRSVSWYQQTPGQGLQFLFEYFSETQRNKGNFPGRFSGRQFSNSRSEMNVSTLELGDSALYLCASSLVRDKEGEQYFGPGTRLTVT.